The source of this T cell receptor (beta chain) is a study of blood T cell repertoires in COVID-19. The CDR3 spans 14 residues. V was cut by 6 bases and J by 2 bases, with 10 bases left in between. CDR1 and CDR2 from the germline V gene are SEHNR and FQNEAQ (reference sequence). Method: immunoSEQ multiplex PCR; TCRdb's copy keeps in-frame clones and lacks some. The data show about 190,000 clones, with around 80% seen just once and 2.5% to 3.5% held by the top ten. The chain uses TRBV7-9 and TRBJ1-4; D perhaps matches TRBD1 (6 bases). This clonotype was obtained from a woman aged 80 or over with active or convalescent COVID-19. Sequencing used peripheral blood. The CDR3: CASRGQLTNEKLFF. In DNA form, the CDR3 reads TGTGCCAGCAGAGGACAGCTTACTAATGAAAAACTGTTTTTT.